This paragraph reports one TCR beta chain. This CDR3 has 13 amino acids. The J segment lost 6 bases and the V segment lost 6 bases, leaving 3 bases of the junction unmatched. CDR1 and CDR2 (germline): SQVTM, ANQGSEA. The data belong to a study of blood T cell repertoires in COVID-19. The age range of participants was about 18 to 95 years, with residence in about two dozen US areas. Only in-frame clones appear in the TCRdb table, and some are missing; sequencing was by immunoSEQ multiplex PCR. The sample shows 220,000 or so clones, around 87% of them seen only once. The gene calls are TRBV29-1 and TRBJ1-6; 9 positions match TRBD1. Material for sequencing was PBMCs or T cells enriched from blood (not recorded which). The TCR comes from a man aged 25-45 years who had been exposed to COVID-19. This CDR3 is CSVKTGGNSPLHF. The CDR3 nucleotides are TGCAGCGTCAAGACAGGGGGTAATTCACCCCTCCACTTT.